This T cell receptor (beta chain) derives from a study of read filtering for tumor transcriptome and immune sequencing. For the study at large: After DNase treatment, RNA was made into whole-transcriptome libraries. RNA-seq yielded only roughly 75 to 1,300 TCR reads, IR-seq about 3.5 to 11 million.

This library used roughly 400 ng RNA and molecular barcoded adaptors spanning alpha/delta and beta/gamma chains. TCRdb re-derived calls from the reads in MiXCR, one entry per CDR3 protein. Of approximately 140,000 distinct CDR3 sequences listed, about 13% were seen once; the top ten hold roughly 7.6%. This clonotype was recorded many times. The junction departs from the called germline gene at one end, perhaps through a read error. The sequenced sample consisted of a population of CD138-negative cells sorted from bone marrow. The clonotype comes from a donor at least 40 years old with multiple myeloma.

The CDR3 loop is CASSESSQPQHF. The CDR3 DNA follows: TGTGCCAGCAGTGAAAGCAGTCAGCCCCAGCATTTT. This chain uses TRBV2 with TRBJ1-5; D gene unclear. Germline loops: CDR1 SNHLY, CDR2 FYNNEI. CDR3 length: 12 residues.